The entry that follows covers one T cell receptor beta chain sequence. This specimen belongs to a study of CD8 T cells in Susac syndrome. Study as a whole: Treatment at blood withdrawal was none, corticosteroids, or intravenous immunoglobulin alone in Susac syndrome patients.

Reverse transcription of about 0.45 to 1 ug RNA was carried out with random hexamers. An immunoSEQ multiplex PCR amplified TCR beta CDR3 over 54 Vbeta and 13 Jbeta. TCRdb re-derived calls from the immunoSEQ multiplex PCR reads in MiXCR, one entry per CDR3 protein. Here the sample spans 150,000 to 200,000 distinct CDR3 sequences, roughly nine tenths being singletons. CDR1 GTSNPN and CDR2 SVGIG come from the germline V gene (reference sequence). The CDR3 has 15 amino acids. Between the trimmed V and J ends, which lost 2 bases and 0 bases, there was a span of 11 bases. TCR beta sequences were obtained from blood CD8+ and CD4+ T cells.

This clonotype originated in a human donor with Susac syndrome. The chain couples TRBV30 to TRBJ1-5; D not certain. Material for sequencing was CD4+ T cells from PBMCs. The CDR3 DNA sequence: TGTGCCTGGAGTCCCCGACATGATAGCAATCAGCCCCAGCATTTT. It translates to CAWSPRHDSNQPQHF.